The T cell receptor (beta chain) described here comes from a study of T cell changes during pregnancy in multiple sclerosis. V lost 1 base to trimming and J lost 6 bases, with 6 bases between them. CDR1 and CDR2 from the germline V gene are SGHAT and FQNNGV. The CDR3 extends over 13 amino acids. The repertoire was sequenced with immunoSEQ multiplex PCR; TCRdb's copy has only in-frame clones and lacks some. The table records 20,000 to 25,000 clones, over 85% of them present only once. The sequences come from CD8+ T cells from peripheral blood mononuclear cells, collected in the third trimester of pregnancy. This TCR came from a female donor with multiple sclerosis, enrolled in a pregnancy study. The V and J genes are TRBV11-2 and TRBJ1-4; D gene ambiguous. The CDR3 region has the DNA TGTGCCAGCAGCTTAGTAGAGGATGAAAAACTGTTTTTT. It is translated as CASSLVEDEKLFF.